The 9 T cell receptor beta chains given below trace back to one sample, sequenced in a study of shared clonotypes between healthy human individuals. The protocol was immunoSEQ multiplex PCR, while the TCRdb copy is restricted to in-frame clones and leaves out a portion. The sample lists about 2 million clones; over 85% were seen once. Sequenced input: naive CD4+ T cells sorted from blood. Subset noted: CD45RA+ positively selected. The receptors derive from a young man in good health.

This clone was observed a single time. This chain links TRBV6-5 with TRBJ2-3; 9 nucleotides line up with TRBD1. V shed 6 bases, J shed 2 bases, and the junction held 6 bases outside the gene matches. This CDR3 has 15 residues. Germline V CDR1 and CDR2: MNHEY, SVGAGI. The CDR3 protein is CASSPTGGTTDTQYF. DNA of the CDR3: TGTGCCAGCAGCCCGACAGGGGGGACCACAGATACGCAGTATTTT.

This rearrangement joins TRBV7-3 to TRBJ2-2; tentatively, D is TRBD2 (6 bases). CDR1 is SGHTA, CDR2 FQGTGA, per germline. The ends were cut back, 5 bases at V and 4 bases at J, with 14 bases in the middle. There are 15 residues in the CDR3. This CDR3 is CASSRGGGITGELFF. Written as DNA, the CDR3 is TGTGCCAGCAGCCGAGGCGGCGGGATCACCGGGGAGCTGTTTTTT.

V gene TRBV5-6 combines with J gene TRBJ1-2, with D maybe TRBD1 (5 bases). Trimming stripped 4 bases from V and 4 bases from J, with 17 bases between. CDR3 length: 15 residues. Per the germline V gene, CDR1 is SGHDT and CDR2 is YYEEEE. Here the CDR3 reads CASSRAGHGIYGYTF. Written as DNA, the CDR3 is TGTGCCAGCAGCCGCGCCGGACACGGGATCTATGGCTACACCTTC. The complete variable domain, with remaining parts taken from reference TRBV5-6 and TRBJ1-2, reads DAGVTQSPTHLIKTRGQQVTLRCSPKSGHDTVSWYQQALGQGPQFIFQYYEEEERQRGNFPDRFSGHQFPNYSSELNVNALLLGDSALYLCASSRAGHGIYGYTFGSGTRLTVV.

V is TRBV5-1 and J is TRBJ2-5; TRBD2 aligns across 7 bases. Germline CDR1 SGHRS, CDR2 YFSETQ. After removal of 1 base from V and 4 bases from J, the junction contained 7 bases not matched to a gene. The length of the CDR3 is 15 residues. CDR3 coding DNA: TGCGCCAGCAGCTTGAACGCGGGGAGGGCAGAGACCCAGTACTTC. Residues: CASSLNAGRAETQYF.

This sequence joins TRBV7-6 and TRBJ1-5, with no clear D. The CDR3 runs to 13 residues. V was pared by 5 bases and J by 6 bases, with 11 bases between. Per germline, CDR1 SGHVS and CDR2 FNYEAQ. CDR3 amino acids: CASSPVPGQPQHF. The CDR3 bases are TGTGCCAGCAGCCCGGTCCCTGGTCAGCCCCAGCATTTT.

The V gene is TRBV14, the J gene TRBJ2-7, with D perhaps matching TRBD1 (5 bases). From germline, CDR1 is SGHDN and CDR2 FVKESK. This CDR3 spans 15 amino acids. V shed 1 base and J shed 3 bases, with 13 bases lying between them. CDR3 region: CASSQGRRQFYEQYF. CDR3 nucleotide sequence: TGTGCCAGCAGCCAAGGGCGGAGACAGTTCTACGAGCAGTACTTC. The complete variable domain, with remaining parts taken from reference TRBV14 and TRBJ2-7, reads EAGVTQFPSHSVIEKGQTVTLRCDPISGHDNLYWYRRVMGKEIKFLLHFVKESKQDESGMPNNRFLAERTGGTYSTLKVQPAELEDSGVYFCASSQGRRQFYEQYFGPGTRLTVT.

The table lists this clone with a count of one. The chain joins TRBV5-6 to TRBJ1-1; maybe TRBD1 (5 bases). The V gene lost 6 bases and the J gene lost 1 base, with 13 bases spanning the gap. CDR1 and CDR2 from the germline V gene are SGHDT and YYEEEE. This CDR3 is built from 14 residues. The CDR3 loop is CASTLTEANTEAFF. The CDR3 DNA reads TGTGCCAGCACCCTGACAGAGGCGAACACTGAAGCTTTCTTT.

The rearrangement joins TRBV5-1 to TRBJ2-5; 11 bases are a match to TRBD2. The V gene's germline CDR1 is SGHRS and CDR2 YFSETQ. V was clipped by 5 bases and J by 1 base; unmatched bases: 10. This CDR3 is built from 17 residues. CDR3 sequence (DNA): TGCGCCAGCAGTCCCGGGACTAGCGGCGTTATCCAAGAGACCCAGTACTTC. Amino acids: CASSPGTSGVIQETQYF.

The chain joins TRBV5-5 to TRBJ2-1; D remains unclear. Trimming removed 0 bases from V and 5 bases from J, with 6 bases in between. The CDR3 spans 13 residues. Germline V CDR1 and CDR2: SGHKS, YYEKEE (reference sequence). The CDR3 region is CASSLGPDNEQFF. CDR3 nucleotide sequence: TGTGCCAGCAGCTTGGGACCCGACAATGAGCAGTTCTTC.